This T cell receptor (beta chain) was retrieved from a study of blood T cell repertoires in COVID-19. This clone was recorded only once. Generated by immunoSEQ multiplex PCR, the TCRdb table keeps only in-frame clones and is missing some. The sample contains hundreds of thousands of clones, under 90% of which appear only once. The CDR3 has 14 residues. V was shortened by 2 bases and J by 5 bases, with 12 bases between the two germline ends. Germline V lookup: CDR1 SNHLY, CDR2 FYNNEI. The sequenced material came from PBMCs or T cells enriched from blood (not recorded which). The chain is built from TRBV2 and TRBJ1-1, with a tentative D call TRBD1 (6 bases). This clonotype originated in a man aged 30 to 39 with acute COVID-19. This CDR3 reads CASSEQGRGTEAFF. In DNA, the CDR3 is TGTGCCAGCAGTGAACAGGGGAGAGGTACTGAAGCTTTCTTT.